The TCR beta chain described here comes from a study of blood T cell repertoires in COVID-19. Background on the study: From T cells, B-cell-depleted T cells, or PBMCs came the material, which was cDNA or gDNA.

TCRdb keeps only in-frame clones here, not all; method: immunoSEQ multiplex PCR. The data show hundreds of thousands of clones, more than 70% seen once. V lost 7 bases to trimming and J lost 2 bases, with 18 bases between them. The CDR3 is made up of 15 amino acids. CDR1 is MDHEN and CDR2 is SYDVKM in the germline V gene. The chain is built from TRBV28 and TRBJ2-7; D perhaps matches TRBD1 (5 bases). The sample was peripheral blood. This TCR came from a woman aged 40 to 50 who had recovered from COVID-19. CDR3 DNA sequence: TGTGCCAGCAACCCAGGGCAGGGAACAGCCTACGAGCAGTACTTC. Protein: CASNPGQGTAYEQYF.